The 21 T cell receptor beta chains reported below all come from one sample, sequenced in a study of T cell repertoires in cytomegalovirus infection. TCRdb passed the reads through MiXCR, listing each CDR3 protein once. The data contain 740,000 or so distinct CDR3 sequences, roughly 35% of them singletons. The sequenced material came from PBMCs. These receptors were collected from a human donor in good health (CMV status not recorded). Some clones in this sample may be carry-over from other donors' samples.

The gene calls are TRBV5-1 and TRBJ1-2, with 7 positions matching TRBD1. This CDR3 is built from 14 residues. The V gene end was trimmed by 0 bases and the J gene end by 4 bases; junction bases not matched to a gene: 3. The germline V gene has CDR1 SGHRS and CDR2 YFSETQ. The CDR3 bases are TGCGCCAGCAGCTTGGGGGACAGCGTCTATGGCTACACCTTC. It encodes CASSLGDSVYGYTF.

The chain employs TRBV11-2 and TRBJ2-3; 9 positions match TRBD2. The CDR3 covers 18 residues. V dropped 0 bases and J dropped 2; count of bases not matched to a gene: 9. Germline lookup yields CDR1 SGHAT and CDR2 FQNNGV. DNA for the CDR3: TGTGCCAGCAGCTTAGATACGGCGGGGGGGGGTCACACAGATACGCAGTATTTT. Translating gives CASSLDTAGGGHTDTQYF.

This clonotype was found once. The chain uses TRBV28 and TRBJ2-2; TRBD2 agrees at 9 bases. Germline CDR1 and CDR2: MDHEN and SYDVKM. This CDR3 spans 17 amino acids. V shed 4 bases, J shed 0 bases, and the junction held 6 bases outside the gene matches. The CDR3 loop reads CASSWLAGTANTGELFF. In DNA, the CDR3 is TGTGCCAGCAGTTGGCTAGCGGGAACCGCGAACACCGGGGAGCTGTTTTTT.

This clonotype came up a few times. The chain couples TRBV7-2 to TRBJ2-6, with TRBD2 as a possible D gene (6 bases). The CDR3 totals 16 residues. Germline CDR1 is SGHTA and CDR2 is FQGNSA. V gave up 3 bases and J gave up 1 base, with 10 bases separating them. The CDR3 sequence is CASSFPEGSGANVLTF. The CDR3 nucleotides read TGTGCCAGCAGCTTCCCGGAGGGGTCTGGGGCCAACGTCCTGACTTTC.

This clonotype turned up a few times. The V and J genes are TRBV7-2 and TRBJ1-2; tentative D call: TRBD1 (6 bases). Looked up from germline, CDR1 is SGHTA and CDR2 is FQGNSA. Trimming took 3 bases from V and 6 from J, leaving 14 bases between them. The CDR3 is 14 residues long. The CDR3 is CASSFRGAHDGYTF. The CDR3 nucleotides read TGTGCCAGCAGCTTCCGGGGGGCGCACGATGGCTACACCTTC.

The chain joins TRBV10-3 to TRBJ2-6, with D uncertain. Germline V CDR1 and CDR2: ENHRY, SYGVKD. This CDR3 has 15 residues. The V gene lost 0 bases and the J gene lost 5 bases, with 8 bases spanning the gap. The CDR3 spells CAISESSPRANVLTF. The CDR3 DNA sequence: TGTGCCATCAGTGAGTCTAGTCCTCGGGCCAACGTCCTGACTTTC.

The CDR3 coding sequence is TGTGCCAGCAGCTTACCAGGGGACGAGCAGTTCTTC. Translation gives CASSLPGDEQFF. V usage is TRBV7-3 and J usage is TRBJ2-1; possibly TRBD1 for D (6 bases). This CDR3 is 12 amino acids long. The V gene's germline CDR1 is SGHTA and CDR2 FQGTGA. V lost 2 bases, J lost 10 bases, and 9 bases lay in between.

J is TRBJ2-2 and V is TRBV7-6; 7 nucleotides line up with TRBD1. The germline gives CDR1 SGHVS, CDR2 FNYEAQ. The CDR3 has 17 amino acids. V shed 4 bases, J shed 4 bases, and the junction held 12 bases outside the gene matches. DNA of the CDR3: TGTGCCAGCAGCTCAACCCGGACAGGTGGCGGCACCGGGGAGCTGTTTTTT. Translating it yields CASSSTRTGGGTGELFF.

This chain joins TRBV7-6 and TRBJ2-3, with 7 bases aligning to TRBD1. Germline V gives CDR1 SGHVS, CDR2 FNYEAQ. V was clipped by 5 bases and J by 1 base; unmatched bases: 6. This CDR3 comprises 15 residues. CDR3 nucleotide sequence: TGTGCCAGCAGCATGGCAGGGGGAGGCACAGATACGCAGTATTTT. Amino acids: CASSMAGGGTDTQYF.

This clonotype was found a few times. The chain links TRBV18 to TRBJ1-2, with TRBD1 matching 9 bases. The junction had 4 bases not matched to a gene; V was cut back by 6 bases and J by 2 bases. Germline assignment: CDR1 KGHSH and CDR2 LQKENI. The CDR3 loop spans 14 amino acids. DNA of the CDR3: TGTGCCAGCTCGTGGGACAGGGCGAACTATGGCTACACCTTC. It encodes CASSWDRANYGYTF.

V is TRBV19 and J is TRBJ1-5, with D perhaps matching TRBD1 (6 bases). Per the germline V gene, CDR1 is LNHDA and CDR2 is SQIVND (reference sequence). The CDR3 has 14 amino acids. Trimming took off 3 bases at V and 4 bases at J, with 10 bases between the two ends. The CDR3 DNA sequence: TGTGCCAGTAGTATCACAGGGCGGAATCAGCCCCAGCATTTT. This sequence encodes CASSITGRNQPQHF.

V is TRBV20-1 and J is TRBJ2-7, with 9 bases lining up with TRBD1. This CDR3 region has 15 residues. V shed 0 bases and J 2 bases; nucleotides not matched to a gene: 5. CDR1 and CDR2 from the germline V gene are DFQATT and SNEGSKA (reference sequence). CDR3 in amino acids: CSARDGGQGPYEQYF. For the CDR3, the DNA is TGCAGTGCTAGAGATGGGGGACAGGGCCCCTACGAGCAGTACTTC.

This clonotype was recorded many times. The chain joins TRBV27 to TRBJ2-7; D might be TRBD1 (5 bases). Between the trimmed V and J ends, which lost 2 bases and 3 bases, there was a span of 11 bases. The CDR3 loop spans 14 amino acids. The germline V gene encodes CDR1 MNHEY and CDR2 SMNVEV (reference sequence). CDR3 residues: CASSLSDRVYEQYF. CDR3 nucleotide sequence: TGTGCCAGCAGTTTAAGCGACAGAGTCTACGAGCAGTACTTC.

This clonotype has just a few counts. The genes are TRBV11-2 and TRBJ2-2; D uncertain. The germline V and J ends were trimmed by 6 bases and 0 bases, with 14 bases remaining between them. This CDR3 contains 16 residues. Per germline, CDR1 SGHAT and CDR2 FQNNGV. CDR3 in amino acids: CASSPTVRSNTGELFF. As DNA, the CDR3 is TGTGCCAGCAGTCCCACCGTCCGGTCGAACACCGGGGAGCTGTTTTTT. The full variable domain, rest sourced from reference TRBV11-2 and TRBJ2-2, is EAGVAQSPRYKIIEKRQSVAFWCNPISGHATLYWYQQILGQGPKLLIQFQNNGVVDDSQLPKDRFSAERLKGVDSTLKIQPAKLEDSAVYLCASSPTVRSNTGELFFGEGSRLTVL.

The genes are TRBV7-9 and TRBJ1-1; D uncertain. CDR1 is SEHNR and CDR2 is FQNEAQ in the germline V gene (reference sequence). Deletions cut 5 bases from V and 2 bases from J, with 9 bases between. There are 13 residues in the CDR3. CDR3 sequence (DNA): TGTGCCAGCAGCCCACAGATCAACACTGAAGCTTTCTTT. Translated, it gives CASSPQINTEAFF.

Ten or more counts support this clonotype. The CDR3 is CASSEQGPNTEAFF. Here the CDR3 DNA reads TGTGCCAGCAGTGAACAGGGGCCGAACACTGAAGCTTTCTTT. The V gene is TRBV2, the J gene TRBJ1-1; D is possibly TRBD1 (6 bases). The V end lost 2 bases, the J end lost 1 base, and 8 bases lay between the germline ends. Germline assignment: CDR1 SNHLY and CDR2 FYNNEI. The CDR3 totals 14 residues.

This chain connects TRBV25-1 to TRBJ2-7; perhaps TRBD2 as D (5 bases). Germline lookup yields CDR1 MGHDK and CDR2 SYGVNS. This CDR3 has 13 residues. Trimming pared 2 bases from V and 7 bases from J, leaving 12 bases between. The CDR3 sequence is CASSERLAQEQYF. For the CDR3, the DNA is TGTGCCAGCAGTGAAAGGCTAGCTCAAGAGCAGTACTTC.

The count of this clonotype is one. CDR3 sequence (DNA): TGTGCCAGCAGCGCGTCATCTTCTAGCGGGGGGACCACAGATACGCAGTATTTT. Its translation: CASSASSSSGGTTDTQYF. The chain carries TRBV5-6 and TRBJ2-3, with 11 bases that match TRBD2. CDR1 and CDR2 (germline): SGHDT, YYEEEE. V dropped 4 bases and J dropped 2; count of bases not matched to a gene: 12. The CDR3 spans 18 residues.

V usage is TRBV24-1 and J usage is TRBJ1-5; 10 bases are a match to TRBD1. The CDR3 sequence is 20 residues long. With 1 base clipped from V and 3 bases from J, the junction kept 14 bases outside the gene matches. CDR1 and CDR2 from the germline V gene are KGHDR and SFDVKD. The CDR3 bases are TGTGCCACCAGTGATTTAACCGGGACAGGGGATCTATTACCCAATCAGCCCCAGCATTTT. Translated: CATSDLTGTGDLLPNQPQHF.

The chain couples TRBV25-1 to TRBJ1-5, with a possible D match to TRBD1 (5 bases). The V gene's germline CDR1 is MGHDK and CDR2 SYGVNS. Trimming shortened V by 6 bases and J by 7 bases, and 19 bases separated the two germline ends. The CDR3 has 15 residues. The CDR3 bases are TGTGCCAGCAGCCCGGGGGGACGGGGCGACCAGCCCCAGCATTTT. Its protein product is CASSPGGRGDQPQHF.

This clonotype was seen a few times. The chain joins TRBV7-8 to TRBJ1-2; TRBD1 matches 7 bases. The CDR3 consists of 16 residues. After removal of 3 bases from V and 0 bases from J, the junction contained 7 bases not matched to a gene. Germline V CDR1 and CDR2: SGHVS, FQNEAQ. The CDR3 sequence: CASSLGRGFTNYGYTF. The CDR3 DNA reads TGTGCCAGCAGCTTGGGCAGGGGGTTTACTAACTATGGCTACACCTTC.